The subject of this entry is one TCR beta chain. Deletions cut 4 bases from V and 0 bases from J, with 12 bases between. The CDR3 is made up of 15 amino acids. Germline CDR1 and CDR2: ENHRY and SYGVKD. The data were obtained in a study of blood T cell repertoires in COVID-19. About the research overall: Samples of COVID-19 (acute and convalescent) were obtained from the United States, Italy and Spain. Sources were T cells, B-cell-depleted T cells, or PBMCs; the material itself was cDNA or gDNA.

Under the authors' procedure: Amplification of reference gene primers was used by the study to estimate nucleated cell counts. The protocol was immunoSEQ multiplex PCR, while the TCRdb copy is restricted to in-frame clones and leaves out a portion. V, J and clone size derive from that table, while D and trimming were established from the DNA sequence. The sample contains around 290,000 clones, 80% to 90% of which appear only once. Seattle patient enrollment occurred during active infection, with longitudinal follow-up thereafter. The TCR was taken from a woman in her seventies with COVID-19, enrolled during active disease. Sequencing used peripheral blood. The chain joins TRBV10-3 to TRBJ1-2, with D perhaps matching TRBD1 (6 bases). The CDR3 here is CAISGRTDSNYGYTF. CDR3 nucleotides: TGTGCCATCAGTGGCAGGACAGATTCTAACTATGGCTACACCTTC.